This TCR beta chain was documented in a study of T cell responses to AZD1222 COVID-19 vaccine. Points from the study as a whole: No repertoire was sampled before or during the peak T cell response, only after it.

Only in-frame clones appear in the TCRdb table, and some are missing; sequencing was by immunoSEQ multiplex PCR. The repertoire has 180,000 or so clones, about 95% of them found once; the top ten carry around 0.66%. As concerns this clone: Its target is not known.

This receptor was obtained from an adult in good health. This specimen consisted of peripheral blood, obtained on day 0 of AZD1222 vaccination.

The CDR3 sequence is CASAGTFGSYEQYF. CDR3 sequence (DNA): TGTGCCAGTGCGGGGACTTTCGGGTCCTACGAGCAGTACTTC. This sequence joins TRBV19 and TRBJ2-7; D is perhaps TRBD2 (6 bases). The germline V and J ends were trimmed by 8 bases and 1 base, with 15 bases remaining between them. Germline V CDR1 and CDR2: LNHDA, SQIVND (reference sequence). CDR3 length: 14 residues.